This TCR beta chain came from a study of blood T cell repertoires in COVID-19. Data came from immunoSEQ multiplex PCR; TCRdb stores just in-frame clones and leaves some out. The table has about 470,000 clones, 75% to 90% seen once. CDR1 is MNHNS and CDR2 is SASEGT in the germline V gene. The CDR3 loop spans 19 amino acids. Losses at the gene ends were 3 bases for V and 1 base for J; bases not matched to a gene: 15. Sequencing was carried out using PBMCs or T cells enriched from blood (not recorded which). The J gene is TRBJ2-5, the V gene TRBV6-1; 9 bases agree with TRBD2. The source is a woman aged 18-29 years who had recovered from COVID-19. Written as DNA, the CDR3 is TGTGCCAGCAGTGAGTCCCCCTCCCGTAGCGGGGGTATCCAAGAGACCCAGTACTTC. Translating gives CASSESPSRSGGIQETQYF.